The source of this T cell receptor (beta chain) is a study of blood T cell repertoires in COVID-19. About the research overall: There were acute and convalescent COVID-19 samples, and they came from the United States, Italy and Spain. From T cells, B-cell-depleted T cells, or PBMCs came the material, which was cDNA or gDNA.

Original handling: Estimates of nucleated cell counts were drawn from the amplification of reference gene primers. Sequencing used immunoSEQ multiplex PCR; TCRdb keeps in-frame clones, though not all of them. Clonal size and the V and J genes are those of that table, whereas D and trimming came from the DNA. The sample consists of about 120,000 clones, around nine tenths of them appearing once. The receptor was derived from a middle-aged man with acute or convalescent COVID-19. The sample comprised peripheral blood.

The CDR3 sequence is CACSTGTSGGRTDTQYF. The CDR3 nucleotides read TGTGCCTGCAGCACCGGGACTAGCGGGGGACGCACAGATACGCAGTATTTT. V usage is TRBV30 and J usage is TRBJ2-3; 14 bases match TRBD2. The germline V gene encodes CDR1 GTSNPN and CDR2 SVGIG (reference sequence). The CDR3 is 17 amino acids. J lost 1 base, V lost 6 bases, and 9 bases had no gene match.